These T cell receptor beta chains were read from a single sample in a study of blood T cell repertoires in COVID-19. Sequencing used immunoSEQ multiplex PCR; TCRdb keeps in-frame clones, though not all of them. The sample has fewer than 250,000 clones, less than 85% seen once; the top ten hold around 1.8%. Sequencing was done on a sample of PBMCs or T cells enriched from blood (not recorded which). All receptors come from a man in his 60s who had recovered from COVID-19. Each CDR3 is given with its conserved first and last residue. The D gene is left open where the match is weak. Clone size is not always given. Where it is, it says once, few, many or a class for expanded clones.

d_call,clone_size,j_call,v_call,cdr3_nt,cdr3_aa
TRBD1,NA,TRBJ2-7,TRBV6-6,TGTGCCAGCAGCCATCACGGACAGGGTAAAGGCTACGAGCAGTACTTC,CASSHHGQGKGYEQYF
TRBD1,few,TRBJ1-6,TRBV6-5,TGTGCCAGCAGTTCCACCGGGACAGGGGAACTCCCCCTCCACTTT,CASSSTGTGELPLHF
NA,NA,TRBJ2-1,TRBV2,TGTGCCAGCAGTGAACGGGGCGGGGGCGGATGGAATGAGCAGTTCTTC,CASSERGGGGWNEQFF
NA,NA,TRBJ2-7,TRBV11-2,TGTGCCAGCAGCTTAGAGGGGGGGACAGGCACCTACGAGCAGTACTTC,CASSLEGGTGTYEQYF
NA,few,TRBJ2-5,TRBV10-2,TGCGCCAGCAGCGAGGGTGTGGGAGGCCACCAAGAGACCCAGTACTTC,CASSEGVGGHQETQYF
NA,NA,TRBJ2-3,TRBV7-7,TGTGCTAGCAGCTTAGGGACTGAAATCACAGATACGCAGTATTTT,CASSLGTEITDTQYF
NA,NA,TRBJ1-1,TRBV30,TGTGCCTGGAGTGTCGGCTTGTGGGGGGAGAACACTGAAGCTTTCTTT,CAWSVGLWGENTEAFF
TRBD1,NA,TRBJ2-1,TRBV6-5,TGTGCCAGCAGTAACCGGACAGGGAGGTTCTTC,CASSNRTGRFF
NA,NA,TRBJ1-2,TRBV19,TGTGCCAGTAGTCCGTGGGCAGGAGGCTACACCTTC,CASSPWAGGYTF
TRBD1,NA,TRBJ1-2,TRBV12-3/TRBV12-4,TGTGCCAGCAGTCCAGACAGGGGCGGCTACACCTTC,CASSPDRGGYTF
TRBD1,NA,TRBJ2-7,TRBV6-5,TGTGCCAGCAGCGTGGACAGGGCATCCTACGAGCAGTACTTC,CASSVDRASYEQYF
TRBD1,few,TRBJ2-7,TRBV19,TGTGCCAGTAGTATAGACCGGACAGGGGGAACCTACGAGCAGTACTTC,CASSIDRTGGTYEQYF
NA,NA,TRBJ2-7,TRBV10-2,TGCGCCAGCAGTGAGCGTTACGGGGGGCGGTACGAGCAGTACTTC,CASSERYGGRYEQYF
TRBD2,few,TRBJ2-1,TRBV28,TGTGCCAGCAGTTTAGTCAAACTCCTCGGGACTAGCGGAAACAATGAGCAGTTCTTC,CASSLVKLLGTSGNNEQFF
NA,NA,TRBJ1-4,TRBV2,TGTGCCAGCAGTGTAGGGGTGGTTGAAAAACTGTTTTTT,CASSVGVVEKLFF
NA,NA,TRBJ1-6,TRBV6-5,TGTGCCAGCAGGAGGGCTTTGAATTCACCCCTCCACTTT,CASRRALNSPLHF
TRBD1,once,TRBJ2-7,TRBV27,TGTGCCAGCAGGACCCTCGGGACAGGGGAACACGAGCAGTACTTC,CASRTLGTGEHEQYF
NA,NA,TRBJ2-2,TRBV6-6,TGTGCCAGCAGTTACGACAGGACCACCGGGGAGCTGTTTTTT,CASSYDRTTGELFF
TRBD2,few,TRBJ2-7,TRBV5-5,TGTGCCAGCAGCTGGGGGACTAGCGATTCCTACGAGCAGTACTTC,CASSWGTSDSYEQYF
TRBD1,NA,TRBJ2-2,TRBV7-6,TGTGCCAGCACCACAGGGGGATCGAACACCGGGGAGCTGTTTTTT,CASTTGGSNTGELFF
TRBD1,once,TRBJ1-2,TRBV2,TGTGCCAGCAGAGAGGACAGGGAGGATTTGGATGGCTACACCTTC,CASREDREDLDGYTF
TRBD2,NA,TRBJ2-5,TRBV2,TGTGCCAGCAGTGGGGGACTAGCGGGGGAACAAGAGACCCAGTACTTC,CASSGGLAGEQETQYF
TRBD2,NA,TRBJ2-1,TRBV5-1,TGCGCCAGCAGCTTGAGCGGGGACCCTTCTGGTGAGCAGTTCTTC,CASSLSGDPSGEQFF
NA,NA,TRBJ2-6,TRBV30,TGTGCCTGGAGTCCAGGATCCTCTGGGGCCAACGTCCTGACTTTC,CAWSPGSSGANVLTF
TRBD1,many,TRBJ1-6,TRBV7-8,TGTGCCAGCAGCCGGGACAGGGCGAATTCACCCCTCCACTTT,CASSRDRANSPLHF
NA,NA,TRBJ1-1,TRBV4-2,TGTGCCAGCAGCCTCGCAGGGGACACTGAAGCTTTCTTT,CASSLAGDTEAFF
NA,NA,TRBJ2-1,TRBV5-4,TGTGCCAGCAGCTTGATCGGGGGGCCCCACAATGAGCAGTTCTTC,CASSLIGGPHNEQFF
TRBD1,NA,TRBJ1-1,TRBV12-3/TRBV12-4,TGTGCCAGCAGGGGGACAGTGAACACTGAAGCTTTCTTT,CASRGTVNTEAFF
NA,NA,TRBJ1-1,TRBV14,TGTGCCAGCAGCCAAGGCGTGAACACTGAAGCTTTCTTT,CASSQGVNTEAFF